These 6 T cell receptor beta chains were sequenced from one sample in a study of blood T cell repertoires in COVID-19. Generated by immunoSEQ multiplex PCR, the TCRdb table keeps only in-frame clones and is missing some. The repertoire consists of 50,000 or so clones, with about 87% occurring once and the leading ten covering 13%. Sequencing used peripheral blood. Every receptor here comes from a man of 80 years or more with acute or convalescent COVID-19.

The chain uses TRBV24-1 and TRBJ2-7; maybe TRBD2 (7 bases). The germline CDR1 and CDR2 sequences are KGHDR and SFDVKD. The CDR3 runs 15 residues. V was pared by 5 bases and J by 0 bases, with 13 bases between. The CDR3 region is CATSVGGGLSYEQYF. The CDR3 region has the DNA TGTGCCACCAGTGTTGGGGGGGGGCTCTCCTACGAGCAGTACTTC.

This chain connects TRBV19 to TRBJ2-3, with 8 bases that match TRBD1. Germline loops: CDR1 LNHDA, CDR2 SQIVND (reference sequence). V shed 7 bases, J shed 5 bases, and the junction held 8 bases outside the gene matches. This CDR3 region has 14 residues. The CDR3 loop reads CASKQGGAGDTQYF. The CDR3 DNA reads as TGTGCCAGTAAACAGGGGGGAGCGGGAGATACGCAGTATTTT.

In DNA form, the CDR3 reads TGTGCCATCAGTGAGTCAGTCGGAGGGGGGGCTAGCACAGATACGCAGTATTTT. Its protein product is CAISESVGGGASTDTQYF. The gene calls are TRBV10-3 and TRBJ2-3; TRBD2 is a possible D gene (7 bases). CDR3 length: 18 amino acids. Deletions cut 0 bases from V and 0 bases from J, with 16 bases between. CDR1 is ENHRY and CDR2 is SYGVKD in the germline V gene.

This chain links TRBV11-3 with TRBJ1-2; maybe TRBD1 (6 bases). CDR3 length equals 14 residues. The V and J ends lost 1 base and 2 bases respectively, with 8 bases between them. Germline V gene sequence: CDR1 SGHNT, CDR2 YENEEA. CDR3 nucleotide sequence: TGTGCCAGCAGCTTAGGACAGGAGAACTATGGCTACACCTTC. As protein: CASSLGQENYGYTF.

The chain has TRBV5-1 and TRBJ1-1; 12 bases are shared with TRBD1. The V segment lost 3 bases and the J segment 11 bases; nucleotides outside the gene matches: 8. Germline values: CDR1 SGHRS, CDR2 YFSETQ. The CDR3 contains 14 residues. For the CDR3, the DNA is TGCGCCAGCAGCTCCGGGACAGGGGGCATCAGCGCTTTCTTT. Translated, it gives CASSSGTGGISAFF.

This clone was picked up one time. This chain uses TRBV5-1 with TRBJ2-2; weak D call: TRBD1 (5 bases). The CDR3 has 14 residues. V gave up 1 base and J gave up 6 bases, with 10 bases separating them. Germline-derived CDR1 and CDR2 are SGHRS and YFSETQ. The CDR3 protein is CASSLQGSPGELFF. In nucleotides, the CDR3 is TGCGCCAGCAGCTTGCAGGGTTCGCCCGGGGAGCTGTTTTTT.